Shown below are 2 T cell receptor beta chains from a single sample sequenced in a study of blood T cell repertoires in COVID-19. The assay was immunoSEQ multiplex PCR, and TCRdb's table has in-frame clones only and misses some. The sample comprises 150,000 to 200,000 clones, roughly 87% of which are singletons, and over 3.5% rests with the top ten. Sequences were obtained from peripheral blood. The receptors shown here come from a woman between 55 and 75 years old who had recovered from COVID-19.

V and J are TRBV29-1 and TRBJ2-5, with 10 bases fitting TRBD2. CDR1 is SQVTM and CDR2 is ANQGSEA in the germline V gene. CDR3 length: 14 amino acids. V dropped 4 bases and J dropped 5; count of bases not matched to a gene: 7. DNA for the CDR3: TGCAGCGTTGCTCTAGCGGGGGTGATGGAGACCCAGTACTTC. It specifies CSVALAGVMETQYF.

CDR3 in amino acids: CAISVGSGGAGETQYF. Here the CDR3 DNA reads TGTGCCATCAGTGTAGGAAGCGGGGGGGCCGGAGAGACCCAGTACTTC. V and J are TRBV10-3 and TRBJ2-5; 10 nucleotides line up with TRBD2. Trimming removed 4 bases from V and 4 bases from J; junction bases left unmatched: 9. CDR1 and CDR2 (germline): ENHRY, SYGVKD. This CDR3 contains 16 residues.